The present T cell receptor beta chain was sequenced within a study of CD8 T cells in ankylosing spondylitis. Whole-study results and caveats: A TCR beta motif made of 7 to 9 highly homologous variants seemed typical of ankylosing spondylitis blood.

Germline-derived CDR1 and CDR2 are SNHLY and FYNNEI. CDR3 length equals 14 residues. V lost 8 bases and J lost 1, with 9 bases in between. Scientists made TCR beta libraries using quantitative 5'-RACE with molecular barcodes. Using its own MiXCR run on the 5' RACE reads, TCRdb lists one record per CDR3 protein. The profile shows just over 300,000 distinct CDR3 sequences, roughly 20% of them singletons. This clonotype was recorded many times. Antigen unknown. The TCR comes from a female donor with ankylosing spondylitis or in good health (not recorded which). V and J are TRBV2 and TRBJ2-6; no firm D call. Sequencing was done on a sample of blood, either unsorted or a sorted T cell fraction (not recorded which). CDR3 region: CASHSGSGANVLTF. The CDR3 DNA sequence: TGTGCCAGCCACTCCGGGTCTGGGGCCAACGTCCTGACTTTC.